This T cell receptor (beta chain) is drawn from a study of blood T cell repertoires in COVID-19. About the study: Spain, Italy and the United States supplied samples that represented acute and convalescent COVID-19. Nucleic acid was either cDNA or gDNA, and it came from T cells, B-cell-depleted T cells, or PBMCs.

Original handling: How many nucleated cells were present was estimated from reference gene primer amplification. Sequencing was performed with immunoSEQ multiplex PCR; in TCRdb, only in-frame clones are kept and a portion is missing. The DNA gave D and trimming, while V, J and clone size come from that table. The repertoire includes 90,000 to 120,000 clones, approximately 92% of them detected once, and about 34% sits in the top ten. The CDR3 extends over 15 amino acids. Germline V CDR1 and CDR2: SNHLY, FYNNEI. The V gene lost 2 bases and the J gene lost 3 bases, with 11 bases spanning the gap. The sequencing input was peripheral blood. The clonotype was recovered from a woman at least 80 years old with acute or convalescent COVID-19. V is TRBV2 and J is TRBJ2-1, with a weak D call TRBD1 (5 bases). The CDR3 DNA reads as TGTGCCAGCAGTGAACGGCAGGGCTACTACAATGAGCAGTTCTTC. It translates to CASSERQGYYNEQFF.